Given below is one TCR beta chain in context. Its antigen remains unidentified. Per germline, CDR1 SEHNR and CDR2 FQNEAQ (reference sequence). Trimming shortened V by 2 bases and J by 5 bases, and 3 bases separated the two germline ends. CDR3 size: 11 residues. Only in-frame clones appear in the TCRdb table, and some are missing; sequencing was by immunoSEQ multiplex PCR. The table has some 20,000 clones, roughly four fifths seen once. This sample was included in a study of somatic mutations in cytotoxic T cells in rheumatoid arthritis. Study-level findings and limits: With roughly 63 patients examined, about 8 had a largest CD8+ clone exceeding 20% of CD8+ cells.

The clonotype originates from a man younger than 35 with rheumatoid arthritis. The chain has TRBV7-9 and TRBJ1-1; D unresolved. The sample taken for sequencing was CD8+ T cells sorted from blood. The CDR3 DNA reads TGTGCCAGCAGCTTACGGACTGAAGCTTTCTTT. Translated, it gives CASSLRTEAFF.